Listed here are 29 T cell receptor beta chains from one sample, sequenced in a study of breast tumors, draining lymph nodes, adjacent tissues. Breast cancer patients provided tissue from their axillary draining lymph nodes. TCRdb analysed the multiplex PCR reads with MiXCR anew, one entry per CDR3 protein. In the table there are some 150,000 distinct CDR3 sequences, under 25% of which are singletons. Material: axillary lymph node tissue. These receptors were obtained from a female donor with breast cancer. Some clones in this sample may be carry-over from other donors' samples.

Ten or more counts support this clonotype. This chain connects TRBV5-1 to TRBJ2-7; D is ambiguous. V lost 7 bases and J lost 2, with 10 bases in between. The V gene's germline CDR1 is SGHRS and CDR2 YFSETQ. This CDR3 contains 12 residues. CDR3 region: CASGYSPYEQYF. The CDR3 DNA reads TGCGCCAGCGGTTATAGCCCCTACGAGCAGTACTTC.

Many counts were recorded for this clonotype. CDR3 sequence reads: CASSYRTGGRELFF. CDR3 coding DNA: TGTGCCAGCAGTTACCGGACAGGGGGGCGGGAGCTGTTTTTT. This rearrangement joins TRBV6-5 to TRBJ2-2, with 10 positions matching TRBD1. Unmatched junction bases numbered 3, after V lost 2 bases and J lost 9 bases. The germline V gene has CDR1 MNHEY and CDR2 SVGAGI. The CDR3 is made up of 14 amino acids.

Ten or more counts support this clonotype. The chain uses TRBV11-3 and TRBJ2-2; D possibly matches TRBD1 or TRBD2 (5 bases each). This CDR3 is 15 amino acids long. Deletions cut 4 bases from V and 5 bases from J, with 14 bases between. CDR1 is SGHNT and CDR2 is YENEEA in the germline V gene. The CDR3 loop is CASSSTRGPTGELFF. For the CDR3, the DNA is TGTGCCAGCAGCTCAACTAGGGGTCCGACCGGGGAGCTGTTTTTT.

This clonotype was recorded at least ten times. This chain uses TRBV7-9 with TRBJ2-3, with a weak D call TRBD1 (6 bases). V lost 5 bases and J lost 2, with 11 bases in between. The CDR3 contains 14 residues. Germline V gene lookup returns CDR1 SEHNR and CDR2 FQNEAQ (reference sequence). CDR3: CASSRRDITDTQYF. CDR3 sequence (DNA): TGTGCCAGCAGCCGTAGGGACATCACAGATACGCAGTATTTT. The whole variable domain, remainder taken from reference TRBV7-9 and TRBJ2-3, is DTGVSQNPRHKITKRGQNVTFRCDPISEHNRLYWYRQTLGQGPEFLTYFQNEAQLEKSRLLSDRFSAERPKGSFSTLEIQRTEQGDSAMYLCASSRRDITDTQYFGPGTRLTVL.

This clonotype was recorded at least ten times. The chain has TRBV6-4 and TRBJ2-2; TRBD2 aligns across 12 bases. Germline V CDR1 and CDR2: MRHNA, SNTAGT. CDR3 length equals 19 residues. Losses at the gene ends were 4 bases for V and 0 bases for J; bases not matched to a gene: 9. Here the CDR3 reads CASSVLTSGSQTNTGELFF. The CDR3 DNA is TGTGCCAGCAGTGTCCTGACTAGCGGGAGCCAAACGAACACCGGGGAGCTGTTTTTT.

This clonotype was observed at least ten times. The chain links TRBV11-2 to TRBJ2-1; D may be TRBD2 (7 bases). Germline CDR1 is SGHAT and CDR2 is FQNNGV. Trimming took off 11 bases at V and 2 bases at J, with 16 bases between the two ends. The CDR3 is 14 residues long. The CDR3 nucleotides are TGTGCCTCAGGAGGGAGGGGGGCCTACAATGAGCAGTTCTTC. Translating it yields CASGGRGAYNEQFF.

As to this clonotype: Possible read error: a much larger clone is one base away. The conserved phenylalanine or tryptophan is not found at the CDR3 terminus, so this likely reflects a read error. V and J are TRBV12-3 or TRBV12-4 and TRBJ2-2, with a possible D match to TRBD2 (5 bases). There are 16 residues in the CDR3. V was shortened by 5 bases and J by 0 bases, with 13 bases between the two germline ends. The CDR3 DNA reads as TGTGCCAGCAGTCCCTCCACTAGGTCGAACACCGGGGAGCTGTTTCTT. This sequence encodes CASSPSTRSNTGELFL.

This clonotype has at least ten counts. V and J are TRBV5-1 and TRBJ2-3; TRBD2 aligns across 12 bases. This CDR3 has 16 amino acids. Trimming removed 2 bases from V and 3 bases from J; junction bases left unmatched: 4. Germline values: CDR1 SGHRS, CDR2 YFSETQ. The CDR3 spells CASSLASGRATDTQYF. The CDR3 region has the DNA TGCGCCAGCAGCTTAGCTAGCGGGAGGGCAACAGATACGCAGTATTTT.

Within the sample, this clonotype is medium-sized (0.01 to 0.1%). The gene calls are TRBV7-3 and TRBJ2-2; 7 positions agree with TRBD1. This CDR3 has 15 residues. Trimming cost V 2 bases and J 2 bases; bases outside gene matches: 2. Germline CDR1 and CDR2: SGHTA and FQGTGA. The CDR3 loop is CASSLLGGNTGELFF. The DNA for the CDR3 is TGTGCCAGCAGCTTACTAGGGGGCAACACCGGGGAGCTGTTTTTT.

This clonotype was seen repeatedly, ten times or more. The chain recombines TRBV4-2 with TRBJ1-6; D gene uncertain. With 0 bases removed from V and 11 bases from J, the gap between germline ends came to 5 bases. The CDR3 contains 12 residues. Germline CDR1 and CDR2: LGHNA and YNFKEQ. CDR3 sequence: CASSQEAAPLHF. DNA for the CDR3: TGTGCCAGCAGCCAAGAGGCAGCACCCCTCCACTTT.

The table lists this clonotype with many counts. DNA for the CDR3: TGCGCCAGCAGCGACGCCACAGGGTTGGGCGGGGAGCTGTTTTTT. Its translation is CASSDATGLGGELFF. The rearrangement uses TRBV5-1 and TRBJ2-2, with D tentatively TRBD1 (6 bases). Germline loops: CDR1 SGHRS, CDR2 YFSETQ. This CDR3 region has 15 residues. Trimming removed 4 bases from V and 7 bases from J, with 17 bases in between.

This clonotype is categorized as medium-sized. This chain connects TRBV20-1 to TRBJ2-1, with no clear D. The CDR3 is 11 residues long. Germline V gene data show CDR1 as DFQATT and CDR2 as SNEGSKA (reference sequence). The V and J ends lost 5 bases and 9 bases respectively, with 11 bases between them. The CDR3 region has the DNA TGCAGTGCTCGACTTTGGGTTGAGCAGTTCTTC. Encoded protein: CSARLWVEQFF.

This clonotype was seen repeatedly, ten times or more. This chain connects TRBV5-6 to TRBJ1-3, with a tentative D call TRBD1 (5 bases). CDR1 and CDR2 (germline): SGHDT, YYEEEE. The CDR3 loop spans 14 amino acids. Trimming pared 1 base from V and 2 bases from J, leaving 7 bases between. CDR3 DNA sequence: TGTGCCAGCAGCTTGTGGGGCGCTGGAAACACCATATATTTT. Its protein product is CASSLWGAGNTIYF.

Concerning this clonotype: One base away lies a much larger clone, so this may be a sequencing read error. V and J are TRBV5-5 and TRBJ2-1; D is unresolved. The CDR3 contains 14 residues. V was clipped by 0 bases and J by 6 bases, with 10 bases between them. Germline CDR1 is SGHKS and CDR2 is YYEKEE (reference sequence). CDR3 coding DNA: TGTGCCAGCAGCTTGGCTTCCCAGCCCAATGAGCAGTTCTTC. Translated, it gives CASSLASQPNEQFF.

This clonotype was recorded many times. V and J are TRBV20-1 and TRBJ2-3; 7 positions agree with TRBD1. The length of the CDR3 is 12 residues. With 5 bases clipped from V and 6 bases from J, the junction kept 5 bases outside the gene matches. The germline CDR1 and CDR2 sequences are DFQATT and SNEGSKA (reference sequence). CDR3 amino acids: CSAATGKDTQYF. The CDR3 nucleotides read TGCAGTGCTGCGACAGGGAAGGATACGCAGTATTTT.

This clonotype was observed many times. The rearrangement uses TRBV19 and TRBJ1-6; D remains unclear. The CDR3 extends over 15 amino acids. V gave up 3 bases and J gave up 15 bases, with 21 bases separating them. Germline-derived CDR1 and CDR2 are LNHDA and SQIVND (reference sequence). CDR3 sequence: CASSILGGPAGYLHF. For the CDR3, the DNA is TGTGCCAGTAGTATTTTAGGTGGCCCAGCAGGATACCTCCACTTT.

This chain uses TRBV18 with TRBJ1-4; D is undetermined. CDR1 and CDR2 from the germline V gene are KGHSH and LQKENI. V was pared by 4 bases and J by 5 bases, with 8 bases between. The CDR3 runs 13 residues. The CDR3 bases are TGTGCCAGCTCACGGGCCTACAATGAAAAACTGTTTTTT. Its translation: CASSRAYNEKLFF.

Many counts were recorded for this clonotype. This chain uses TRBV2 with TRBJ2-7; D might be TRBD1 or TRBD2, each matching 6 bases. The germline CDR1 and CDR2 sequences are SNHLY and FYNNEI. V was cut by 7 bases and J by 0 bases, with 10 bases left in between. The CDR3 is made up of 13 amino acids. As DNA, the CDR3 is TGTGCCAGCAAGGGGGGCAGCTCCTACGAGCAGTACTTC. Protein product: CASKGGSSYEQYF.

This clonotype was found many times. This rearrangement joins TRBV20-1 to TRBJ2-3; D may correspond to TRBD1 or TRBD2 (5 bases each). Looked up from germline, CDR1 is DFQATT and CDR2 is SNEGSKA (reference sequence). Trimming left V 4 bases short and J 4 bases short, with 18 bases between. CDR3 length: 15 residues. This CDR3 is CSATGTVADSDTQYF. The CDR3 nucleotides read TGCAGTGCTACCGGGACCGTAGCTGATTCAGATACGCAGTATTTT.

This clonotype appeared a few times. The chain is built from TRBV28 and TRBJ2-7; 7 bases agree with TRBD1. J gave up 0 bases and V 4 bases, and 3 bases lay outside the gene matches. This CDR3 is built from 14 residues. Per germline, CDR1 MDHEN and CDR2 SYDVKM. CDR3 amino acids: CASSYRGTSYEQYF. Here the CDR3 DNA reads TGTGCCAGCAGTTACAGGGGCACCTCCTACGAGCAGTACTTC.

This clonotype showed up many times. The J gene is TRBJ1-2, the V gene TRBV4-1; 7 nucleotides agree with TRBD1. The CDR3 length is 15 residues. With 2 bases clipped from V and 4 bases from J, the junction kept 7 bases outside the gene matches. CDR1 MGHRA and CDR2 YSYEKL come from the germline V gene. This CDR3 reads CASSQPTGSSYGYTF. The CDR3 DNA reads as TGCGCCAGCAGCCAACCGACAGGGAGTAGCTATGGCTACACCTTC.

This clonotype was seen repeatedly, ten times or more. The chain is built from TRBV5-6 and TRBJ2-1, with D unresolved. This CDR3 is 13 amino acids long. CDR1 SGHDT and CDR2 YYEEEE come from the germline V gene. V was cut by 1 base and J by 2 bases, with 4 bases left in between. The CDR3 sequence: CASSLPAYNEQFF. The CDR3 DNA follows: TGTGCCAGCAGCTTGCCGGCCTACAATGAGCAGTTCTTC.

This clonotype was detected ten times or more. The chain couples TRBV25-1 to TRBJ2-3; 9 bases line up with TRBD2. CDR3 length: 13 residues. The germline V gene has CDR1 MGHDK and CDR2 SYGVNS. The J segment lost 6 bases and the V segment lost 7 bases, leaving 5 bases of the junction unmatched. The CDR3 reads CASTAGGGDTQYF. In nucleotides, the CDR3 is TGTGCCAGCACAGCGGGAGGTGGGGATACGCAGTATTTT.

This clonotype was observed at least ten times. V gene TRBV7-2 combines with J gene TRBJ2-5; 13 positions match TRBD2. The germline gives CDR1 SGHTA, CDR2 FQGNSA. V lost 1 base, J lost 2 bases, and 7 bases stayed unmatched. The CDR3 runs to 18 residues. The CDR3 DNA reads as TGTGCCAGCAGCTTAGGTCCCCCGGGACTAGCGGGACAAGAGACCCAGTACTTC. This encodes CASSLGPPGLAGQETQYF.

As concerns this clonotype: Since no conserved phenylalanine or tryptophan closes the CDR3, a read error is the likely cause. The chain recombines TRBV25-1 with TRBJ2-5; D perhaps matches TRBD1 (6 bases). Germline V gives CDR1 MGHDK, CDR2 SYGVNS. The CDR3 is 15 amino acids. V lost 0 bases to trimming and J lost 3 bases, with 11 bases between them. As DNA, the CDR3 is TGTGCCAGCAGTGAATATTCCCACAGGGAAGAGACCCAGTACTCC. Translating it yields CASSEYSHREETQYS.

CDR3 loop: CASPTDRGLGNTIYF. The CDR3, as DNA: TGTGCCAGCCCGACCGACAGGGGGCTTGGAAACACCATATATTTT. The V call is TRBV27, the J call TRBJ1-3, with TRBD1 identical over 10 bases. The germline V gene has CDR1 MNHEY and CDR2 SMNVEV (reference sequence). This CDR3 has 15 amino acids. The J segment lost 3 bases and the V segment lost 8 bases, leaving 7 bases of the junction unmatched.

This clonotype has a count of ten or more. The V call is TRBV29-1, the J call TRBJ2-5; 9 bases align to TRBD2. V lost 3 bases, J lost 1 base, and 12 bases stayed unmatched. From germline, CDR1 is SQVTM and CDR2 ANQGSEA. The CDR3 length is 17 residues. CDR3 amino acids: CSVEVAGDPRLQETQYF. CDR3 nucleotide sequence: TGCAGCGTTGAGGTAGCGGGAGATCCACGCCTCCAAGAGACCCAGTACTTC.

The V gene is TRBV18, the J gene TRBJ2-7; D might be TRBD1 or TRBD2, each matching 5 bases. Germline lookup yields CDR1 KGHSH and CDR2 LQKENI. Deletions cut 3 bases from V and 6 bases from J, with 15 bases between. The CDR3 is 14 residues long. CDR3 loop: CASSPASGTGEQYF. In DNA form, the CDR3 reads TGTGCCAGCTCACCCGCGTCGGGGACCGGCGAGCAGTACTTC. Together with reference TRBV18 and TRBJ2-7, the CDR3 gives the full variable domain: NAGVMQNPRHLVRRRGQEARLRCSPMKGHSHVYWYRQLPEEGLKFMVYLQKENIIDESGMPKERFSAEFPKEGPSILRIQQVVRGDSAAYFCASSPASGTGEQYFGPGTRLTVT.

This clonotype was counted at least ten times. This chain uses TRBV2 with TRBJ2-3; D ambiguous. CDR1 and CDR2 from the germline V gene are SNHLY and FYNNEI. Trimming took off 6 bases at V and 2 bases at J, with 6 bases between the two ends. This CDR3 region has 12 residues. This CDR3 reads CASRYFTDTQYF. For the CDR3, the DNA is TGTGCCAGCAGGTACTTCACAGATACGCAGTATTTT.